The next 7 T cell receptor beta chains were all read from a single sample in a study of beta chain features in type 1 diabetes. Expressed TCRB transcripts got sequenced, as all isolated RNA was reverse transcribed. TCRdb's copy holds only in-frame clones and misses some; the assay was immunoSEQ multiplex PCR. The repertoire includes about 140,000 clones, 6.5% to 8.5% of them detected once, and under 1.5% sits in the top ten. Sequenced input: central memory CD4+ T cells from blood. Every receptor here comes from a woman aged 25 to 39 in good health.

The chain combines TRBV21-1 with TRBJ2-1; the table's D gene call, TRBD2, was not cross checked with the DNA. TRBV21-1 is given as a pseudogene. CDR3 size: 15 residues. The CDR3, as DNA: TGTGCCAGCAGCAAGGCGCGTAGCGGGCGGAATGAGCAGTTCTTC. Protein product: CASSKARSGRNEQFF.

This clone was found a few times. V is TRBV18 and J is TRBJ1-2, with 7 bases identical to TRBD1. V shed 5 bases, J shed 4 bases, and the junction held 4 bases outside the gene matches. The germline V gene encodes CDR1 KGHSH and CDR2 LQKENI. The CDR3 is 13 residues long. The CDR3 loop is CASSAGQSYGYTF. The DNA for the CDR3 is TGTGCCAGCTCAGCGGGACAGAGCTATGGCTACACCTTC.

This clone was seen a handful of times. V and J are TRBV7-2 and TRBJ1-5, with D perhaps TRBD1 (6 bases). The CDR3 is made up of 14 amino acids. CDR1 and CDR2 (germline): SGHTA, FQGNSA. Trimming took off 4 bases at V and 3 bases at J, with 10 bases between the two ends. DNA for the CDR3: TGTGCCAGCAGCTCGACAGGCAACAATCAGCCCCAGCATTTT. Translation: CASSSTGNNQPQHF.

This rearrangement joins TRBV6-5 to TRBJ2-1; D gene uncertain. This CDR3 comprises 15 residues. V lost 4 bases to trimming and J lost 0 bases, with 10 bases between them. Germline V gene sequence: CDR1 MNHEY, CDR2 SVGAGI. This chain's CDR3 is CASSLQSDSYNEQFF. In nucleotides, the CDR3 is TGTGCCAGCAGTTTACAGTCCGACTCCTACAATGAGCAGTTCTTC.

V usage is TRBV5-5 and J usage is TRBJ2-1; maybe TRBD1 (6 bases). The CDR3 sequence is 14 residues long. V lost 4 bases and J 4 bases, leaving 12 bases between the germline ends. Per germline, CDR1 SGHKS and CDR2 YYEKEE (reference sequence). CDR3 coding DNA: TGTGCCAGCAGCGCCGGACAGAGATACAATGAGCAGTTCTTC. As protein: CASSAGQRYNEQFF.

This clone was picked up many times. V and J are TRBV4-3 and TRBJ2-4, with 7 nucleotides matching TRBD2. J lost 0 bases, V lost 1 base, and 6 bases had no gene match. The length of the CDR3 is 17 residues. Germline V gene sequence: CDR1 LGHNA, CDR2 YSLEER. CDR3 sequence reads: CASSQVQGLLAKNIQYF. The CDR3 DNA follows: TGCGCCAGCAGCCAAGTCCAGGGACTACTAGCCAAAAACATTCAGTACTTC.

A few counts support this clone. V usage is TRBV7-3 and J usage is TRBJ2-3, with D unclear. Trimming took off 1 base at V and 1 base at J, with 15 bases between the two ends. The CDR3 sequence is 17 residues long. Germline CDR1 is SGHTA and CDR2 is FQGTGA. The CDR3 loop reads CASSLNGVASRTDTQYF. DNA of the CDR3: TGTGCCAGCAGCTTAAACGGAGTCGCGTCTCGCACAGATACGCAGTATTTT. The whole variable domain, remainder taken from reference TRBV7-3 and TRBJ2-3, is GAGVSQTPSNKVTEKGKYVELRCDPISGHTALYWYRQSLGQGPEFLIYFQGTGAADDSGLPNDRFFAVRPEGSVSTLKIQRTERGDSAVYLCASSLNGVASRTDTQYFGPGTRLTVL.